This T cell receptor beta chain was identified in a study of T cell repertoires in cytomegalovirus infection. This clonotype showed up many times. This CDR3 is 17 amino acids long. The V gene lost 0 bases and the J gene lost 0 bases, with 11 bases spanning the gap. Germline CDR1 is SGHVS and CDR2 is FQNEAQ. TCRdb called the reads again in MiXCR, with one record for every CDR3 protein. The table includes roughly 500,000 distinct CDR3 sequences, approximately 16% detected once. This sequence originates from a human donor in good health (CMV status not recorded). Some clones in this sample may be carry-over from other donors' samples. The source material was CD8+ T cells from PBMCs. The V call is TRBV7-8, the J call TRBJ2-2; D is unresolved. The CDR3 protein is CASSLALSGSNTGELFF. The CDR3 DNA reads TGTGCCAGCAGCTTAGCGCTCTCTGGCTCGAACACCGGGGAGCTGTTTTTT.